This T cell receptor beta chain was sequenced in a study of cytomegalovirus exposure and HLA in healthy donors (dated by TCRdb to the late 2010s). Regarding the study in general: According to an earlier analysis of 587 of the donors, about 179 million T cells yielded 90 million to 140 million unique TCR beta sequences and roughly 280 Gb of sequence data. Around 320 gigabases of sequencing data and 70 million to 85 million unique TCR sequences were included in an early release covering around 600 HLA-typed donors. High-throughput TCR immunosequencing, statistical association of individual TCRs with disease status, and machine learning were combined to predict cytomegalovirus infection status. A separate validation cohort of roughly 110 different subjects was used in addition to the approximately 640-subject first cohort. Because of strong linkage in the cohort, 5 or 6 DR-DQ haplotypes were treated as single units for association and clustering. The later analysis used no new phenotypic data to find candidate immune exposures, relying instead on TCR beta sequences and their occurrence across donors. HLA typing covered class I and class II loci at four-digit resolution. In a later genetic analysis, genome-wide SNP genotypes for 398 of the 666 donors were used, and that subset was treated as a discovery cohort. The genetic ancestry cluster associated with self-reported Caucasian donors included about 81% of the 300 to 400 genotyped donors. Among roughly 400 genotyped donors of the cohort, an average of roughly 230,000 unique TCR beta nucleotide sequences was sequenced per donor, of which 15% to 20% were non-productive. The study used immunosequencing to profile the T cell repertoires of approximately 650 subjects and linked those repertoires to cytomegalovirus serostatus. All discovery cohort repertoires had been generated on a single sequencing platform. The study aimed to test whether signatures of past pathogen exposure could be identified by cataloging public T cell receptors. The number of donors typed differed by locus, with roughly 629-640 for A, B, C, DRB1 and DQB1, 522 for DQA1, some 570 for DPA1, and approximately 470 for DPB1. Donor age, sex, ethnicity and CMV serostatus were compiled together with the repertoire data. To study patterns of TCR occurrence, a later analysis re-analyzed previously published TCR beta repertoires from 500 to 850 donors and added high-resolution HLA genotyping. In an earlier analysis of roughly 540 of the donors, high-throughput TCR beta sequencing was used to judge whether each TCR beta V gene segment behaved as functional or pseudogenic. Overall study results and their limits: A group of highly shared sequence variants was considered likely to be a technical artifact of the sequencing pipeline. Assigning TCR associations to individual alleles was difficult when HLA alleles, especially DR and DQ, strongly co-occurred. A further reported finding was that TCR beta sequences accurately predicted the HLA-A and HLA-B alleles for most subjects in the first cohort. A later analysis associated 15,000 to 20,000 TCR beta sequences with specific HLA alleles at a false discovery rate of 0.05. In an earlier analysis of 450 to 750 of the donors, most TCR beta V segments appeared in productive rearrangements about 87% or about 30% of the time, broadly matching IMGT annotations. While some public TCRs were present in many individuals, most TCR sequences turned up only very rarely across donors. In vitro tests confirmed that three of the cytomegalovirus-associated TCR beta chains recognize cytomegalovirus antigens. Because counts were too low, seventeen rarely observed V segments, including chromosome 9 orphons, were excluded from the earlier analysis of some 540 of the donors. The authors suggested that the approach could potentially be generalized to other disease states and immunological phenotypes. In a later genetic analysis, fewer N-insertions in productive TCRs were reported among donors in an Asian-associated ancestry cluster than the roughly 700-donor mean. The study gave a list of roughly 150 TCR beta chains associated with cytomegalovirus. The classifier was reported to diagnose cytomegalovirus status with high specificity and sensitivity in both the original and validation cohorts. Linkage disequilibrium might explain the correlated functional status among segregating V segments, but an unknown experimental factor could not be ruled out. Compared with equally common non-associated chains, HLA-associated TCR beta chains in a later analysis were more clonally expanded and had lower generation probabilities. According to a later analysis, parvovirus B19, influenza, CMV and Epstein-Barr virus appeared linked to several top co-occurrence clusters. HLA typing was unavailable for some donors at each locus, so association tests used only the typed subset. In a later analysis, the rate of TCR association differed among HLA loci, with DRB1 alleles having the most associated TCRs and HLA-C alleles having the fewest. According to a later analysis, most CMV-associated TCR beta chains appeared to be HLA-restricted, and the HLA associations seemed to be driven largely by CMV exposure. Only TCR beta chains were sequenced in this cohort, and the absence of alpha or paired-chain data limited detectable features. The only immune exposure information available for the cohort was CMV serostatus. A later genetic analysis associated a missense DCLRE1C variant with V-gene and J-gene trimming of TCR beta chains, and an independent cohort replicated the association. Sequencing depth was assumed to be roughly uniform across donors in the presence/absence analyses, though that assumption may not hold.

The library came from the immunoSEQ multiplex PCR assay. A mixture of 60 forward primers for TCR Vbeta segments and 13 reverse primers for TCR Jbeta segments was used in the multiplex PCR. Amplification of the CDR3 region of rearranged TCR beta genes was performed with a multiplex PCR assay on genomic DNA. Amplified TCR beta libraries were sequenced as 87-base-pair reads on the Illumina HiSeq System. On the authors' methods: A later analysis tallied tens of millions of unique TCR beta chains across the 666 repertoires, and approximately 12 million of those chains were shared by two or more donors. To remove PCR and sequencing errors, raw reads were error-corrected and collapsed into unique sequences using a nearest-neighbor algorithm that merged closely related sequences. CDR3 sequences were aligned to IMGT reference sequences to assign V, D and J gene segments. Each retained sequence needed at least a six-nucleotide match to both a V gene segment and a J gene segment. Rearrangements were called productive when the CDR3 lacked stop codons and stayed in frame with V and J; all others were non-productive. CDR3 was defined by IMGT convention, running from the second conserved V-encoded cysteine to the conserved J-encoded phenylalanine. The earlier analysis of 587 of the donors excluded sequences that lacked an unambiguous match to a single V gene segment. In an earlier analysis of roughly 600 of the donors, a V segment was called functional when productive rearrangements were above 56.7%, and segregating when the standard deviation between donors exceeded 5%. A statistical classification framework was built for diagnosing cytomegalovirus status from the catalog of TCR beta chain sequences. V and J gene assignment, in a later analysis, came from comparing TCR nucleotide sequences with IMGT/GENE-DB human TR gene sequences. Using the TCRdist pipeline, a later analysis assigned CDR3 sequences along with most-parsimonious VDJ recombination scenarios. In a later analysis, each TCR beta chain was defined by its CDR3 amino acid sequence together with its V-gene family, and reads lacking a unique V-gene family were excluded. A later analysis removed roughly 590 highly shared, low-generation-probability nucleotide sequences to deal with suspected cross-contamination and a sequencing artifact. In a later analysis, a clonal expansion index was calculated for each public chain from normalized within-repertoire ranks of inferred template counts. Generation probabilities in a later analysis came from a VDJ recombination model fitted to out-of-frame rearrangements, and those results were checked against IGoR. A later analysis scored TCR-TCR, TCR-HLA and TCR-CMV co-occurrence with hypergeometric tests, applying a repertoire-size bias correction to TCR pairs. A later analysis estimated false discovery rates by permuting HLA or CMV assignments 20 times. In a later analysis, co-occurring TCRs were grouped using DBSCAN, with TCRdist sequence similarity added in when clustering inside HLA-allele-positive subsets. Repertoires with fewer than 30,000 or more than 120,000 public chains were left out of co-occurrence clustering, as were about five repertoires with anomalous nucleotide sharing. Not all clones reach the TCRdb copy of this immuneACCESS table, which keeps in-frame sequences only. Checked studies attribute under half of the gap to unresolved V genes and leave the rest unexplained. Clone size and V and J calls were adopted from that table, with D and trimming inferred from the DNA. For this sample the table gives roughly 100,000 clones, of which around 65% were detected only once. The top ten hold 2.5% to 4% of the sample.

The cohort comprised approximately 700 healthy bone marrow donors. At the time of sampling, all cohort members were nominally healthy, though unrecorded immune exposures were likely present. The donor tested CMV seronegative, placing the donor among the 350 or so seronegative members of the cohort. Every donor gave a peripheral blood sample, and the peripheral blood mononuclear cells from that sample were used for TCR beta sequencing. Genomic DNA extraction from the blood cell samples was performed with the Qiagen DNeasy Blood Extraction Kit. This clone was counted a few times. Its target antigen remains unknown. No base quality information exists; no much larger clone differs at one position. Sequences were obtained from PBMCs. The clonotype comes from a woman between 50 and 59 years old in good health and CMV-seronegative.

The DNA sequence is as follows: TGTGCCAGCAGCGCAGACCTAGCGGGAGGGGACGAGCAGTACTTC. It encodes CASSADLAGGDEQYF. Recombination connected TRBV28 to TRBJ2-7; TRBD2 aligns with 12 central bases. CDR1 and CDR2 were assigned from the germline V gene as MDHEN and SYDVKM. The CDR3 spans 15 residues, from the cysteine through the phenylalanine. Only CDR3 DNA is held: 45 bases, read in frame from base 1. V is cut back by 6 bases and J by 5 bases, with 8 bases in the junction unmatched. Full variable domain (CDR3 extended with the reference TRBV28 and TRBJ2-7 proteins): DVKVTQSSRYLVKRTGEKVFLECVQDMDHENMFWYRQDPGLGLRLIYFSYDVKMKEKGDIPEGYSVSREKKERFSLILESASTNQTSMYLCASSADLAGGDEQYFGPGTRLTVT.